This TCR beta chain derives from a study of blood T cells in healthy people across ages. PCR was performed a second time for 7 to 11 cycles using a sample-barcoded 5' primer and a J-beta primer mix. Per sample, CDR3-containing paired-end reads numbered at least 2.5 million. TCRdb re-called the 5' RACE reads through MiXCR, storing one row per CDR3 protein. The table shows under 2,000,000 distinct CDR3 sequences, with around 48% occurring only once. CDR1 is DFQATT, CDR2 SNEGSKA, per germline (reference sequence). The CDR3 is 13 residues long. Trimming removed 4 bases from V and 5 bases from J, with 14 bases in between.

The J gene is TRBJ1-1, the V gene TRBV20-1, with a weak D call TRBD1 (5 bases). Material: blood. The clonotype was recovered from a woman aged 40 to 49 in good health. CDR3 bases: TGCAGTGCTATTCGGGGCGAGTGGACTGAAGCTTTCTTT. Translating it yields CSAIRGEWTEAFF.